This passage covers 16 T cell receptor beta chains from one sample sequenced in a study of technical replicates of blood from a few donors. Using immunoSEQ multiplex PCR, the repertoire was profiled, and TCRdb retains in-frame clones only, with some absent. The sample shows about 83,000 clones, approximately 92% of them seen only once. Material for sequencing was T cells isolated from PBMCs. The receptors here all came from a human donor in good health.

The chain links TRBV4-1 to TRBJ1-1; D gene uncertain. The CDR3 covers 13 residues. CDR1 and CDR2 from the germline V gene are MGHRA and YSYEKL. Trimming cost V 0 bases and J 7 bases, with 9 bases left between them. For the CDR3, the DNA is TGCGCCAGCAGCCAAGATACCGGGAATGAAGCTTTCTTT. Translation gives CASSQDTGNEAFF.

The chain employs TRBV7-8 and TRBJ1-1; the D gene is possibly TRBD1 (5 bases). V was shortened by 4 bases and J by 1 base, with 19 bases between the two germline ends. The CDR3 runs 17 residues. Looked up from germline, CDR1 is SGHVS and CDR2 is FQNEAQ. This CDR3 is CASSYSPGLGKNTEAFF. The CDR3 region has the DNA TGTGCCAGCAGCTATAGTCCAGGGCTGGGAAAGAACACTGAAGCTTTCTTT.

The chain uses TRBV19 and TRBJ1-4; maybe TRBD1 (5 bases). Germline CDR1 reads LNHDA; CDR2 reads SQIVND (reference sequence). The V end lost 3 bases, the J end lost 3 bases, and 11 bases lay between the germline ends. The CDR3 runs to 15 residues. The CDR3 loop is CASSMWAGPNEKLFF. CDR3 bases: TGTGCCAGTAGTATGTGGGCAGGGCCTAATGAAAAACTGTTTTTT.

Only a few counts were recorded for this clone. The V and J genes are TRBV29-1 and TRBJ1-1, with D uncertain. V gave up 6 bases and J gave up 9 bases, with 11 bases separating them. The length of the CDR3 is 10 residues. Germline CDR1 and CDR2: SQVTM and ANQGSEA. The chain's CDR3 is CSVIKEKAFF. Written as DNA, the CDR3 is TGCAGCGTAATCAAGGAGAAAGCTTTCTTT.

This clone was seen a handful of times. This chain links TRBV5-6 with TRBJ1-3, with D possibly matching TRBD1 (5 bases). Germline assignment: CDR1 SGHDT and CDR2 YYEEEE. The CDR3 loop spans 16 amino acids. V was trimmed by 4 bases and J by 0 bases, leaving 14 bases between them. CDR3 DNA: TGTGCCAGCAGCATATACCGGGACTCCTCTGGAAACACCATATATTTT. This encodes CASSIYRDSSGNTIYF.

This chain links TRBV4-1 with TRBJ1-4; 7 bases agree with TRBD1. V dropped 3 bases and J dropped 0; count of bases not matched to a gene: 4. Looked up from germline, CDR1 is MGHRA and CDR2 is YSYEKL. There are 16 residues in the CDR3. In nucleotides, the CDR3 is TGCGCCAGCAGCCAGATAGGGACAGCAACTAATGAAAAACTGTTTTTT. It codes for CASSQIGTATNEKLFF.

This chain joins TRBV28 and TRBJ2-3, with TRBD1 identical over 9 bases. The germline V gene encodes CDR1 MDHEN and CDR2 SYDVKM. This CDR3 has 19 amino acids. With 3 bases clipped from V and 6 bases from J, the junction kept 19 bases outside the gene matches. CDR3: CASSFTSNRDRDLGDTQYF. The DNA of the CDR3 is TGTGCCAGCAGTTTCACTTCGAATCGGGACAGGGACCTTGGGGATACGCAGTATTTT.

CDR3 residues: CAISESKRGSYNEQFF. CDR3 bases: TGTGCCATCAGTGAGTCGAAACGGGGGAGCTACAATGAGCAGTTCTTC. This sequence joins TRBV10-3 and TRBJ2-1, with D possibly matching TRBD2 (6 bases). The CDR3 length is 16 residues. The germline V and J ends were trimmed by 0 bases and 3 bases, with 12 bases remaining between them. The germline gives CDR1 ENHRY, CDR2 SYGVKD.

This sequence joins TRBV5-1 and TRBJ1-5; unclear D gene. Germline V gives CDR1 SGHRS, CDR2 YFSETQ. The ends were cut back, 1 base at V and 3 bases at J, with 8 bases in the middle. The CDR3 is made up of 14 amino acids. The CDR3 bases are TGCGCCAGCAGCTTGTCCGGGAACAATCAGCCCCAGCATTTT. It is translated as CASSLSGNNQPQHF.

As DNA, the CDR3 is TGTGCCAGCAGCTTAAACAGCGGTAACTATGGCTACACCTTC. Its translation is CASSLNSGNYGYTF. The gene calls are TRBV7-9 and TRBJ1-2; D gene unclear. The CDR3 covers 14 residues. Trimming shortened V by 2 bases and J by 1 base, and 8 bases separated the two germline ends. Germline-derived CDR1 and CDR2 are SEHNR and FQNEAQ (reference sequence).

This chain joins TRBV7-6 and TRBJ1-2; D is ambiguous. From germline, CDR1 is SGHVS and CDR2 FNYEAQ. The CDR3 runs 13 residues. V lost 3 bases and J 7 bases, leaving 12 bases between the germline ends. The CDR3 region is CASSFPMVGGYTF. The CDR3 region has the DNA TGTGCCAGCAGCTTCCCTATGGTTGGTGGCTACACCTTC.

The chain is built from TRBV6-5 and TRBJ2-3, with 10 bases aligning to TRBD2. The germline V gene encodes CDR1 MNHEY and CDR2 SVGAGI. V shed 7 bases and J 4 bases; nucleotides not matched to a gene: 8. This CDR3 region has 15 residues. For the CDR3, the DNA is TGTGCCAGCACCGCCATAGCGGGGGGCTCAGATACGCAGTATTTT. This codes for CASTAIAGGSDTQYF.

The chain combines TRBV4-1 with TRBJ1-2; 7 bases line up with TRBD1. V gave up 6 bases and J gave up 5 bases; unmatched junction bases: 12. The germline V gene has CDR1 MGHRA and CDR2 YSYEKL. The CDR3 length is 15 residues. Written as DNA, the CDR3 is TGCGCCAGCAGGTCTATCATCACAGGGGATTATGGCTACACCTTC. Its translation: CASRSIITGDYGYTF.

The DNA of the CDR3 is TGTGCCAGCAGCCTGACTAGCGGGAGTACCGACGAGCAGTACTTC. It specifies CASSLTSGSTDEQYF. This chain links TRBV5-4 with TRBJ2-7; 12 bases are a match to TRBD2. This CDR3 has 15 residues. J lost 5 bases, V lost 4 bases, and 7 bases had no gene match. Germline V gene lookup returns CDR1 SGHNT and CDR2 YYREEE (reference sequence).

The J gene is TRBJ2-4, the V gene TRBV6-5; 7 bases are a match to TRBD1. The V and J ends lost 6 bases and 6 bases, in that order; junction bases with no gene match: 8. The CDR3 runs 14 residues. The V gene's germline CDR1 is MNHEY and CDR2 SVGAGI. The CDR3 is CASREGQEGNIQYF. The CDR3 DNA sequence: TGTGCCAGCAGGGAAGGACAGGAAGGAAACATTCAGTACTTC.

This clone was picked up a small number of times. J is TRBJ2-7 and V is TRBV7-9; 7 bases agree with TRBD2. The germline gives CDR1 SEHNR, CDR2 FQNEAQ (reference sequence). This CDR3 is built from 14 residues. V was clipped by 2 bases and J by 4 bases; unmatched bases: 5. The DNA of the CDR3 is TGTGCCAGCAGCTTACCCCTGGGAGGGTACGAGCAGTACTTC. Translation: CASSLPLGGYEQYF. Combining the CDR3 with reference TRBV7-9 and TRBJ2-7 gives the whole variable domain DTGVSQNPRHKITKRGQNVTFRCDPISEHNRLYWYRQTLGQGPEFLTYFQNEAQLEKSRLLSDRFSAERPKGSFSTLEIQRTEQGDSAMYLCASSLPLGGYEQYFGPGTRLTVT.